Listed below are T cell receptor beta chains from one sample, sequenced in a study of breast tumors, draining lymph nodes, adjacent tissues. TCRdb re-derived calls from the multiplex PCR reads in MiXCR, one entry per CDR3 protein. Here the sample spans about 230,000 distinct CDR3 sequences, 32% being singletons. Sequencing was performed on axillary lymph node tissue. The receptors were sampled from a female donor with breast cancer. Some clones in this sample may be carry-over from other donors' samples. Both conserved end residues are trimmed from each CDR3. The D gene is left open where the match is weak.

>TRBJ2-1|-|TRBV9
ASSVGSGFFNEQF
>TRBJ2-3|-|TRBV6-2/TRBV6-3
ASRHSITDTQY
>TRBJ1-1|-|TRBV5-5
ASSLAGGGGTEAF
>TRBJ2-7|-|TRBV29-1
SVATALSYEQY
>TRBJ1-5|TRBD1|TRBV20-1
SARTGSNQPQH
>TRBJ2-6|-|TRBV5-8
ASRTAPYTRGVLT
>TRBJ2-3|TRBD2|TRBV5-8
ASSRSGRDEDTQY
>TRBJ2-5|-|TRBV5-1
ASSLNLGLAKETQY
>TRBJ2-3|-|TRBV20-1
SARDPRKGTDTQY
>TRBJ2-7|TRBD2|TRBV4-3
ASSQELAFSYEQY
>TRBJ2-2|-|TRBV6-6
ASSHSNTGELF
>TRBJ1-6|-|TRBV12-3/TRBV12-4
ASSGWNSPLH
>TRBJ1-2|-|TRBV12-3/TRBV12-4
ASSLQGRANYGYT
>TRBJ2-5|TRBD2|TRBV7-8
ASSLLPAGVQETQY
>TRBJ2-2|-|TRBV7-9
ASSLVTQANTGELF
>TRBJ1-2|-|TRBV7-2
ASSLAGYT
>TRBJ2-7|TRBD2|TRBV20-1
SAMSVAGADPPYEQY
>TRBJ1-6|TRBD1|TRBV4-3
ASSHRTGFNSPLH
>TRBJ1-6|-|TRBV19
ASSYGTVPNSPLH
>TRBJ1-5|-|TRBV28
ASKRGGQPQH
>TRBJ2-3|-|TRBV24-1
ATSDLSVRADTQY
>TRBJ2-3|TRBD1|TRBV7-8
ASSHGQDTDTQY